The 8 T cell receptor beta chains in this list originate from one sample, sequenced in a study of blood T cell repertoires in COVID-19. Sequencing used immunoSEQ multiplex PCR; TCRdb keeps in-frame clones, though not all of them. The sample carries about 65,000 clones, more than 80% recorded once. The source material was peripheral blood. These receptors were obtained from a man at least 80 years old with acute or convalescent COVID-19.

V and J are TRBV28 and TRBJ1-6, with 9 bases that match TRBD1. CDR1 MDHEN and CDR2 SYDVKM come from the germline V gene. The CDR3 length is 16 residues. The ends lost 6 bases at V and 4 bases at J; junction bases unmatched: 7. Here the CDR3 reads CASSSSGQGYNSPLHF. In DNA form, the CDR3 reads TGTGCCAGCAGCTCGTCGGGACAGGGATATAATTCACCCCTCCACTTT.

The chain is built from TRBV5-1 and TRBJ1-2; 10 bases are a match to TRBD1. The germline CDR1 and CDR2 sequences are SGHRS and YFSETQ. V shed 0 bases, J shed 7 bases, and the junction held 6 bases outside the gene matches. The CDR3 is 15 amino acids. Written as DNA, the CDR3 is TGCGCCAGCAGCTTGGAGGGACAGGGGATGGGTGGCTACACCTTC. Residues: CASSLEGQGMGGYTF.

The chain employs TRBV2 and TRBJ2-5; possible D gene TRBD2, 5 bases. The germline V and J ends were trimmed by 7 bases and 4 bases, with 10 bases remaining between them. The germline V gene has CDR1 SNHLY and CDR2 FYNNEI. The CDR3 extends over 12 amino acids. CDR3 region: CASIDEGETQYF. CDR3 DNA: TGTGCCAGCATTGATGAGGGAGAGACCCAGTACTTC.

The chain uses TRBV11-2 and TRBJ1-5; D call uncertain. The V end lost 4 bases, the J end lost 6 bases, and 7 bases lay between the germline ends. Germline V gene sequence: CDR1 SGHAT, CDR2 FQNNGV. This CDR3 is built from 12 residues. The CDR3 nucleotides read TGTGCCAGCAGCTCATTGTCTCAGCCCCAGCATTTT. It translates to CASSSLSQPQHF.

The chain links TRBV19 to TRBJ2-3; 10 bases fit TRBD2. CDR3 size: 15 residues. Per the germline V gene, CDR1 is LNHDA and CDR2 is SQIVND (reference sequence). V lost 6 bases, J lost 4 bases, and 7 bases stayed unmatched. The DNA for the CDR3 is TGTGCCAGTAGCAAAAAGCGGGGGGGCCCAGATACGCAGTATTTT. Translated: CASSKKRGGPDTQYF.

The chain is built from TRBV14 and TRBJ2-1; tentatively, D is TRBD1 (5 bases). The CDR3 sequence is 11 residues long. V lost 4 bases and J 9 bases, leaving 7 bases between the germline ends. Germline V gene lookup returns CDR1 SGHDN and CDR2 FVKESK. CDR3 amino acids: CASSRQGEQFF. The CDR3 DNA follows: TGTGCCAGCAGCCGCCAGGGTGAGCAGTTCTTC.

This clone was seen only a few times. The chain carries TRBV6-6 and TRBJ1-2; perhaps TRBD1 as D (5 bases). The V gene's germline CDR1 is MNHNY and CDR2 SVGAGI (reference sequence). Trimming left V 5 bases short and J 2 bases short, with 12 bases between. The CDR3 runs to 14 residues. For the CDR3, the DNA is TGTGCCAGCAGTCCATCAGGACAAAACTATGGCTACACCTTC. Translated: CASSPSGQNYGYTF.

This chain joins TRBV6-5 and TRBJ1-2, with D tentatively TRBD1 (5 bases). CDR1 is MNHEY, CDR2 SVGAGI, per germline. There are 11 residues in the CDR3. V shed 6 bases and J shed 4 bases, with 6 bases lying between them. The CDR3 bases are TGTGCCAGCAGAGGGGTCTATGGCTACACCTTC. Its protein product is CASRGVYGYTF.